The source of this TCR beta chain is a study of T cells in Graves' hyperthyroidism and ophthalmopathy. J lost 5 bases, V lost 4 bases, and 12 bases had no gene match. This CDR3 spans 15 amino acids. Germline CDR1 is SGHRS and CDR2 is YFSETQ. TCR beta CDR3 region amplification was performed from RNA transcripts. The primer set for the first-round RT-PCR of the TCR CDR3 was HTBI. TCRdb reprocessed the multiplex PCR reads via MiXCR and lists one record per CDR3 protein. The table records about 380,000 distinct CDR3 sequences, roughly 13% of them present only once. Disease duration under 2 months; hyperthyroidism patients were aged 18 to 65. The diagnostic basis comprised clinical symptoms, serum thyroxine and TRAb, thyroid ultrasound and orbital computed tomography. The authors obtained PBMCs from over 8 ml of fresh peripheral blood. A word on this clonotype: Its specificity is unknown.

Study conclusions and caveats: Among thyroid clonotypes expanded above 0.001, most also appeared in blood.

The sequence was obtained from a man aged 25 to 40 with Graves' hyperthyroidism that later progressed to Graves' ophthalmopathy. Sequencing was performed on blood. The genes are TRBV5-1 and TRBJ2-7, with 7 bases lining up with TRBD1. CDR3 DNA sequence: TGCGCCAGCAGCGACCCGGGACAGTTGTTGGACGAGCAGTACTTC. Translated: CASSDPGQLLDEQYF. Using reference TRBV5-1 and TRBJ2-7 for the parts outside the CDR3, the full variable domain is KAGVTQTPRYLIKTRGQQVTLSCSPISGHRSVSWYQQTPGQGLQFLFEYFSETQRNKGNFPGRFSGRQFSNSRSEMNVSTLELGDSALYLCASSDPGQLLDEQYFGPGTRLTVT.